This TCR beta chain emerged from a study of CD4 and CD8 cells across lung adenocarcinoma regions. TCRdb reprocessed the PCR reads with MiXCR, giving one entry per CDR3 protein. The sample holds 11,000 or so distinct CDR3 sequences, approximately 49% seen once. Samples came from patients with localized non-small cell lung adenocarcinoma. Trimming removed 2 bases from V and 1 base from J, with 5 bases in between. From germline, CDR1 is MNHNS and CDR2 SASEGT. This CDR3 has 14 amino acids. The TCR was taken from a female donor with lung adenocarcinoma. The CD4 and CD8 labels of this study may be unreliable. The chain uses TRBV6-1 and TRBJ2-2; D gene unclear. Sequencing input: CD8+ T cells from the center of a lung tumor. The CDR3 DNA reads TGTGCCAGCAGTGAATGGCAGAACACCGGGGAGCTGTTTTTT. As protein: CASSEWQNTGELFF.